Presented here are 9 T cell receptor beta chains from one specimen sequenced in a study of T cell changes during pregnancy in multiple sclerosis. Profiling relied on immunoSEQ multiplex PCR, and the TCRdb table lists in-frame clones only, not all of them. The table shows some 70,000 clones, with more than 80% occurring only once. The source material was peripheral blood, sampled in the second trimester of pregnancy. All receptors derive from a female donor with multiple sclerosis, enrolled in a pregnancy study.

The chain couples TRBV5-1 to TRBJ1-2, with unresolved D. CDR3 length: 13 amino acids. The ends were cut back, 2 bases at V and 7 bases at J, with 12 bases in the middle. Germline values: CDR1 SGHRS, CDR2 YFSETQ. The CDR3 here is CASSFSPEVGYTF. The DNA for the CDR3 is TGCGCCAGCAGCTTTAGCCCGGAGGTTGGCTACACCTTC.

The chain recombines TRBV7-9 with TRBJ2-5; D may be TRBD1 (5 bases). The V end lost 1 base, the J end lost 3 bases, and 9 bases lay between the germline ends. Germline loops: CDR1 SEHNR, CDR2 FQNEAQ (reference sequence). There are 14 residues in the CDR3. The CDR3 region has the DNA TGTGCCAGCAGCTTAGGGGGCAGGGAAGAGACCCAGTACTTC. Protein: CASSLGGREETQYF. Supplemented by reference TRBV7-9 and TRBJ2-5, the full variable domain reads DTGVSQNPRHKITKRGQNVTFRCDPISEHNRLYWYRQTLGQGPEFLTYFQNEAQLEKSRLLSDRFSAERPKGSFSTLEIQRTEQGDSAMYLCASSLGGREETQYFGPGTRLLVL.

V and J are TRBV14 and TRBJ1-1, with D perhaps matching TRBD1 (6 bases). CDR1 is SGHDN, CDR2 FVKESK, per germline. This CDR3 is built from 17 residues. Trimming removed 0 bases from V and 4 bases from J, with 18 bases in between. For the CDR3, the DNA is TGTGCCAGCAGCCAAGATAGGGGGAGGGGGTTGGGCACTGAAGCTTTCTTT. This sequence encodes CASSQDRGRGLGTEAFF. The whole variable domain, filled in from reference TRBV14 and TRBJ1-1, reads EAGVTQFPSHSVIEKGQTVTLRCDPISGHDNLYWYRRVMGKEIKFLLHFVKESKQDESGMPNNRFLAERTGGTYSTLKVQPAELEDSGVYFCASSQDRGRGLGTEAFFGQGTRLTVV.

This chain connects TRBV5-1 to TRBJ2-1; 12 bases agree with TRBD2. Trimming cost V 3 bases and J 4 bases; bases outside gene matches: 5. The CDR3 contains 16 residues. Germline CDR1 is SGHRS and CDR2 is YFSETQ. CDR3 protein: CASSWGLAGGYNEQFF. DNA of the CDR3: TGCGCCAGCAGCTGGGGGCTAGCGGGAGGGTACAATGAGCAGTTCTTC. Full variable domain (remainder filled in from reference TRBV5-1 and TRBJ2-1): KAGVTQTPRYLIKTRGQQVTLSCSPISGHRSVSWYQQTPGQGLQFLFEYFSETQRNKGNFPGRFSGRQFSNSRSEMNVSTLELGDSALYLCASSWGLAGGYNEQFFGPGTRLTVL.

V gene TRBV7-3 combines with J gene TRBJ2-1; D is unresolved. The CDR3 spans 13 residues. The germline V gene encodes CDR1 SGHTA and CDR2 FQGTGA. Trimming cost V 3 bases and J 2 bases, with 5 bases left between them. The CDR3 region is CASSFSTYNEQFF. CDR3 DNA sequence: TGTGCCAGCAGCTTTAGCACCTACAATGAGCAGTTCTTC.

The CDR3 sequence is CASTVAANTDTQYF. The CDR3 coding sequence is TGTGCCAGCACTGTAGCGGCCAACACAGATACGCAGTATTTT. The V gene is TRBV9, the J gene TRBJ2-3; the D gene is possibly TRBD2 (6 bases). Between the trimmed V and J ends, which lost 6 bases and 2 bases, there was a span of 13 bases. The CDR3 has 14 amino acids. CDR1 is SGDLS, CDR2 YYNGEE, per germline.

The chain is built from TRBV7-2 and TRBJ2-7; D may be TRBD1 (5 bases). Germline V CDR1 and CDR2: SGHTA, FQGNSA. V dropped 5 bases and J dropped 0 bases, with 11 bases sitting between them. The CDR3 is made up of 14 amino acids. CDR3 protein: CASSPPGYSYEQYF. CDR3 sequence (DNA): TGTGCCAGCAGCCCTCCAGGGTACTCCTACGAGCAGTACTTC.

The chain recombines TRBV6-4 with TRBJ2-1, with a weak D call TRBD1 (6 bases). The V end was cut by 2 bases, the J end by 6 bases, with 11 bases between. This CDR3 has 14 amino acids. Germline V gives CDR1 MRHNA, CDR2 SNTAGT. CDR3 nucleotides: TGTGCCAGCAGTGACCTTGCAGGGGCCAATGAGCAGTTCTTC. Its translation is CASSDLAGANEQFF.

This clone has more than one count but fewer than ten. The V and J genes are TRBV27 and TRBJ1-1; 7 positions agree with TRBD1. Germline V gene sequence: CDR1 MNHEY, CDR2 SMNVEV (reference sequence). V shed 8 bases and J 5 bases; nucleotides not matched to a gene: 14. The CDR3 length is 15 residues. The CDR3 loop is CASAYRGWLWTEAFF. The CDR3 region has the DNA TGTGCCAGCGCCTACAGGGGTTGGTTGTGGACTGAAGCTTTCTTT.